The 20 T cell receptor beta chains in this list originate from one sample, sequenced in a study of blood T cell repertoires in COVID-19. The table came from immunoSEQ multiplex PCR; TCRdb's copy has only in-frame clones and leaves some out. The sample has approximately 89,000 clones; approximately 80% are singletons. Material: peripheral blood. These receptor sequences come from a human donor in a cohort sampled during active COVID-19.

The chain is built from TRBV5-5 and TRBJ2-7; TRBD1 might be the D (6 bases). Germline V gives CDR1 SGHKS, CDR2 YYEKEE (reference sequence). This CDR3 region has 14 residues. V lost 3 bases and J lost 4, with 14 bases in between. CDR3 protein: CASSSLTGGYEQYF. The CDR3 DNA reads as TGTGCCAGCAGCTCGTTGACAGGAGGATACGAGCAGTACTTC.

The V call is TRBV20-1, the J call TRBJ2-6; maybe TRBD1 (5 bases). Looked up from germline, CDR1 is DFQATT and CDR2 is SNEGSKA (reference sequence). CDR3 length equals 15 residues. V was clipped by 3 bases and J by 0 bases, with 9 bases between them. CDR3 DNA: TGCAGTGCTAGTCCAGGGTCCTCTGGGGCCAACGTCCTGACTTTC. Amino acids: CSASPGSSGANVLTF.

J is TRBJ2-3 and V is TRBV2; 7 bases map to TRBD2. CDR1 and CDR2 from the germline V gene are SNHLY and FYNNEI. The length of the CDR3 is 15 residues. Trimming took 6 bases from V and 2 from J; bases not matched to a gene: 8. CDR3 DNA: TGTGCCAGCAGCTTAACTAGCGCCTACACAGATACGCAGTATTTT. It translates to CASSLTSAYTDTQYF.

This chain joins TRBV7-6 and TRBJ2-7, with 10 bases identical to TRBD2. Germline V CDR1 and CDR2: SGHVS, FNYEAQ. V lost 5 bases to trimming and J lost 1 base; unmatched junction nucleotides: 8. This CDR3 is 16 amino acids long. CDR3 sequence: CASSKDPGLASYEQYF. CDR3 DNA: TGTGCCAGCAGCAAAGACCCGGGACTAGCGTCCTACGAGCAGTACTTC.

This clone came up once. The chain links TRBV7-2 to TRBJ1-1; 9 bases match TRBD1. The germline CDR1 and CDR2 sequences are SGHTA and FQGNSA. V lost 3 bases to trimming and J lost 4 bases; unmatched junction nucleotides: 6. This CDR3 is built from 15 residues. CDR3 in DNA: TGTGCCAGCAGCTTCCAAGGACAGGGGAGCACTGAAGCTTTCTTT. The encoded protein is CASSFQGQGSTEAFF.

The chain is built from TRBV7-2 and TRBJ2-7; 7 nucleotides match TRBD1. This CDR3 contains 13 residues. V lost 1 base and J lost 7; bases outside the gene matches: 4. Per germline, CDR1 SGHTA and CDR2 FQGNSA. This CDR3 is CASSLGRGREQYF. The DNA for the CDR3 is TGTGCCAGCAGCTTAGGTAGGGGGCGGGAGCAGTACTTC.

This sequence joins TRBV5-8 and TRBJ1-1, with a weak D call TRBD1 (5 bases). Per the germline V gene, CDR1 is SGHTS and CDR2 is YDEGEE. There are 14 residues in the CDR3. The germline V and J ends were trimmed by 0 bases and 4 bases, with 10 bases remaining between them. The CDR3: CASSLGAGRTEAFF. The CDR3 region has the DNA TGTGCCAGCAGCTTGGGTGCGGGGCGCACTGAAGCTTTCTTT.

This rearrangement joins TRBV12-3 or TRBV12-4 to TRBJ2-7, with D tentatively TRBD2 (7 bases). CDR3 length: 12 residues. Trimming took 7 bases from V and 7 from J, leaving 14 bases between them. This chain's CDR3 is CASNLGGREQYF. The CDR3 DNA follows: TGTGCCAGCAACCTGGGGGGGCGGGAGCAGTACTTC.

In this sample, this clone turned up once. V gene TRBV28 combines with J gene TRBJ2-7; weak D call: TRBD1 (7 bases). Germline assignment: CDR1 MDHEN and CDR2 SYDVKM. The length of the CDR3 is 14 residues. V dropped 0 bases and J dropped 6 bases, with 12 bases sitting between them. The CDR3 coding sequence is TGTGCCAGCAGTTTATGGGGCCAGGGGGGCGAGCAGTACTTC. Translated: CASSLWGQGGEQYF.

V gene TRBV19 combines with J gene TRBJ2-7; a possible D gene is TRBD2 (5 bases). Germline CDR1 and CDR2: LNHDA and SQIVND (reference sequence). Trimming took off 3 bases at V and 6 bases at J, with 9 bases between the two ends. The CDR3 runs to 12 residues. The chain's CDR3 is CASSMQSGEQYF. DNA of the CDR3: TGTGCCAGTAGTATGCAGAGCGGCGAGCAGTACTTC.

The V gene is TRBV5-5, the J gene TRBJ2-6, with 7 positions matching TRBD1. Germline CDR1 SGHKS, CDR2 YYEKEE (reference sequence). V dropped 0 bases and J dropped 2; count of bases not matched to a gene: 2. The CDR3 contains 16 residues. DNA of the CDR3: TGTGCCAGCAGCTTGGGAAGGGGGCCTGGGGCCAACGTCCTGACTTTC. This codes for CASSLGRGPGANVLTF.

V and J are TRBV27 and TRBJ2-5, with 11 positions matching TRBD2. This CDR3 region has 16 residues. Trimming removed 7 bases from V and 5 bases from J; junction bases left unmatched: 12. Germline assignment: CDR1 MNHEY and CDR2 SMNVEV (reference sequence). CDR3 coding DNA: TGTGCCAGCACCCGATACGTAGCGGGAGGGCCTGAGACCCAGTACTTC. Encoded protein: CASTRYVAGGPETQYF.

The V call is TRBV19, the J call TRBJ2-5; TRBD2 matches at 8 bases. Germline V gives CDR1 LNHDA, CDR2 SQIVND (reference sequence). There are 15 residues in the CDR3. After removal of 1 base from V and 1 base from J, the junction contained 2 bases not matched to a gene. CDR3 DNA: TGTGCCAGTAGTATAGGACTAGCGACCCAAGAGACCCAGTACTTC. This sequence encodes CASSIGLATQETQYF.

CDR3 coding DNA: TGCGCCAGCAGCACCGGACTAGCGGGGGTCTACGAGCAGTACTTC. This translates into CASSTGLAGVYEQYF. The rearrangement joins TRBV10-1 to TRBJ2-7, with TRBD2 identical over 13 bases. J lost 3 bases, V lost 6 bases, and 5 bases had no gene match. This CDR3 is 15 amino acids long. In germline, CDR1 is WNHNN, CDR2 SYGVQD (reference sequence).

This rearrangement joins TRBV5-1 to TRBJ2-7; TRBD1 matches at 10 bases. Unmatched junction bases numbered 6, after V lost 1 base and J lost 2 bases. The CDR3 has 16 residues. Germline CDR1 reads SGHRS; CDR2 reads YFSETQ. DNA for the CDR3: TGCGCCAGCAGCTTGTCTTGGGACAGGGGAACCTACGAGCAGTACTTC. This encodes CASSLSWDRGTYEQYF.

This clone was counted only a few times. The V and J genes are TRBV5-4 and TRBJ1-1; 7 nucleotides match TRBD1. The CDR3 is made up of 14 amino acids. V lost 4 bases, J lost 5 bases, and 8 bases stayed unmatched. Germline V CDR1 and CDR2: SGHNT, YYREEE (reference sequence). The CDR3, as DNA: TGTGCCAGCAGCCGAGACAGGGTTGGAACTGAAGCTTTCTTT. Translated, it gives CASSRDRVGTEAFF.

The CDR3 nucleotides read TGCAGTGCTAGTCACGGGGGCAATCAGCCCCAGCATTTT. Amino acid sequence: CSASHGGNQPQHF. The rearrangement links TRBV20-1 to TRBJ1-5; unclear D gene. The CDR3 length is 13 residues. V lost 3 bases and J 2 bases, leaving 8 bases between the germline ends. Germline lookup yields CDR1 DFQATT and CDR2 SNEGSKA (reference sequence).

This clone appeared a few times. V and J are TRBV6-5 and TRBJ2-5, with 13 positions matching TRBD2. The CDR3 has 15 residues. J was trimmed by 4 bases and V by 10 bases; bases with no gene match: 9. Germline V gene data show CDR1 as MNHEY and CDR2 as SVGAGI. The CDR3 nucleotides read TGTGCCACCAGAAGACTAGCGGGAGGCGGAGAGACCCAGTACTTC. Translating it yields CATRRLAGGGETQYF.

The rearrangement links TRBV4-1 to TRBJ2-3; 9 bases are a match to TRBD1. CDR3 length: 14 residues. Germline V gives CDR1 MGHRA, CDR2 YSYEKL. The junction had 5 bases not matched to a gene; V was cut back by 4 bases and J by 6 bases. The DNA of the CDR3 is TGCGCCAGCAGCCGGGGACAGGGATACGATACGCAGTATTTT. Protein: CASSRGQGYDTQYF.

The chain is built from TRBV6-2 or TRBV6-3 and TRBJ2-1, with 7 bases lining up with TRBD1. Per the germline V gene, CDR1 is MNHEY and CDR2 is SVGEGT. The CDR3 sequence is 13 residues long. Trimming cost V 6 bases and J 4 bases; bases outside gene matches: 3. The CDR3 loop reads CASSRDRYNEQFF. In nucleotides, the CDR3 is TGTGCCAGCAGCCGGGACAGATACAATGAGCAGTTCTTC.